This T cell receptor beta chain was retrieved from a study of blood T cell repertoires in COVID-19. Looking at the study overall: There were acute and convalescent COVID-19 samples, and they came from the United States, Italy and Spain.

Participants spanned ages about 18 to 90 years and resided in over 20 US areas. Which cohort a participant joined came from the clinical history participants gave. V dropped 2 bases and J dropped 4; count of bases not matched to a gene: 7. CDR1 and CDR2 (germline): MNHEY, SMNVEV (reference sequence). The CDR3 extends over 16 amino acids. As handled by the study authors: Reference gene primers were amplified, and this amplification served to estimate nucleated cell counts. The table came from immunoSEQ multiplex PCR; TCRdb's copy has only in-frame clones and leaves some out. V, J and clone size derive from that table, while D and trimming were established from the DNA sequence. The table lists 380,000 or so clones, 88% of them singletons.

Input material: PBMCs or T cells enriched from blood (not recorded which). The source is a woman in her thirties or forties with acute COVID-19. This sequence joins TRBV27 and TRBJ1-1, with 10 bases that match TRBD1. The CDR3 region is CASSLEAGTGVTEAFF. As DNA, the CDR3 is TGTGCCAGCAGTTTAGAGGCCGGGACAGGGGTCACTGAAGCTTTCTTT.